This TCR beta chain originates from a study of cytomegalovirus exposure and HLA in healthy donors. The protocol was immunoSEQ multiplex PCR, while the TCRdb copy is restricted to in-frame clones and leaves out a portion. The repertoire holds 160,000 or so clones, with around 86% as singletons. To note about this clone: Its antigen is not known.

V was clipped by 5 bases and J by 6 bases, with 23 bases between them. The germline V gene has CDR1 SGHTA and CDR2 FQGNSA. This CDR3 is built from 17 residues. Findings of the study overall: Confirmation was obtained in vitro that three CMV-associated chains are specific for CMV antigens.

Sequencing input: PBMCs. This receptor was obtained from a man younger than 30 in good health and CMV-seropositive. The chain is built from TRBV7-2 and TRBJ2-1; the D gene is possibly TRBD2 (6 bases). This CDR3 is CASSAHFGTLFSNEQFF. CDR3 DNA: TGTGCCAGCAGCGCCCATTTCGGGACTCTGTTCTCCAATGAGCAGTTCTTC.